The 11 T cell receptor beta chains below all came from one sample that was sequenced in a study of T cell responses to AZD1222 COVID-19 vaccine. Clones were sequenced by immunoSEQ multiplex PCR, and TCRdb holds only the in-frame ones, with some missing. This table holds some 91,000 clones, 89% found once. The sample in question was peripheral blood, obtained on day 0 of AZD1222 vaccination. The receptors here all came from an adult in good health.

This CDR3 is CAWSVWGQSYGYTF. The CDR3, as DNA: TGTGCCTGGAGTGTATGGGGGCAGAGCTATGGCTACACCTTC. This chain uses TRBV30 with TRBJ1-2, with D perhaps TRBD1 (6 bases). Germline assignment: CDR1 GTSNPN and CDR2 SVGIG (reference sequence). Trimming left V 0 bases short and J 4 bases short, with 12 bases between. The CDR3 covers 14 residues.

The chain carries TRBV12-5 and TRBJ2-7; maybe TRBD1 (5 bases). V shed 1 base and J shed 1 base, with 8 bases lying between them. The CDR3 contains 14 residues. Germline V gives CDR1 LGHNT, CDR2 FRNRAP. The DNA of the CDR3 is TGTGCTAGTGGTTTGGGACAGATATCCTACGAGCAGTACTTC. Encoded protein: CASGLGQISYEQYF.

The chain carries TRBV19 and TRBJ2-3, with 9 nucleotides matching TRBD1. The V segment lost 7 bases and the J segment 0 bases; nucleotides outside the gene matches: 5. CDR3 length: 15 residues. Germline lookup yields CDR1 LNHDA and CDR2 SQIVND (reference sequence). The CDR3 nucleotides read TGTGCCAGTAACACAGGGGGCTCTAGCACAGATACGCAGTATTTT. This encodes CASNTGGSSTDTQYF.

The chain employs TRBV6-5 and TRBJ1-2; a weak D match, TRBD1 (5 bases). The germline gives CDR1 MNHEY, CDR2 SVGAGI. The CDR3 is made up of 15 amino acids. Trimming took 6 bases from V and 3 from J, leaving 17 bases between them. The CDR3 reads CASRPMGVGYYGYTF. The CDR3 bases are TGTGCCAGCAGGCCTATGGGGGTGGGCTACTATGGCTACACCTTC.

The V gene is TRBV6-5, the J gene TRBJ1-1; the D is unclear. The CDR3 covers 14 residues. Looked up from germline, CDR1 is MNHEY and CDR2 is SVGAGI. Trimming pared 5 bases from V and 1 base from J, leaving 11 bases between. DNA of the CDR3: TGTGCCAGCAGTCAACCGGGAAAGAACACTGAAGCTTTCTTT. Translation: CASSQPGKNTEAFF.

For the CDR3, the DNA is TGTGCCATCAGTGAGTCCCGGACTGAAGCTTTCTTT. It encodes CAISESRTEAFF. This chain uses TRBV10-3 with TRBJ1-1; D unclear. The CDR3 length is 12 residues. The V end lost 0 bases, the J end lost 5 bases, and 4 bases lay between the germline ends. The germline gives CDR1 ENHRY, CDR2 SYGVKD.

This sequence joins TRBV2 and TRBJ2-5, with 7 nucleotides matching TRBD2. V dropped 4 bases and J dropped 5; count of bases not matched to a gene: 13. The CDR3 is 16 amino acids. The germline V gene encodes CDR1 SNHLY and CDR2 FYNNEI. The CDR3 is CASSVSSGGVGETQYF. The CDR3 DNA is TGTGCCAGCAGTGTCTCTAGCGGAGGGGTTGGGGAGACCCAGTACTTC. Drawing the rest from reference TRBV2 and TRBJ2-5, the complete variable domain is EPEVTQTPSHQVTQMGQEVILRCVPISNHLYFYWYRQILGQKVEFLVSFYNNEISEKSEIFDDQFSVERPDGSNFTLKIRSTKLEDSAMYFCASSVSSGGVGETQYFGPGTRLLVL.

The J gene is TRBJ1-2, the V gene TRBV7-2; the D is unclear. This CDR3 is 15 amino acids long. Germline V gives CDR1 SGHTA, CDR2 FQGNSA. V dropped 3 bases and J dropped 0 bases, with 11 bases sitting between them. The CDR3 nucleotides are TGTGCCAGCAGCTTCGACGGTGCGGCTAACTATGGCTACACCTTC. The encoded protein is CASSFDGAANYGYTF.

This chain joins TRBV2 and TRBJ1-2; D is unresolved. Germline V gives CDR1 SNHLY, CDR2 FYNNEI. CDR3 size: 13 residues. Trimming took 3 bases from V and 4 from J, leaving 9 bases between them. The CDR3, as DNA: TGTGCCAGCAGTGACCCGGGCAGCTATGGCTACACCTTC. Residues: CASSDPGSYGYTF.

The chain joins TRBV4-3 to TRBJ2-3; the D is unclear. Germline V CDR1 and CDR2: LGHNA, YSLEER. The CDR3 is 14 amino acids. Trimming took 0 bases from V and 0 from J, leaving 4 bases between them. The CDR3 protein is CASSQDRSTDTQYF. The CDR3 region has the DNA TGCGCCAGCAGCCAAGATAGGAGCACAGATACGCAGTATTTT.

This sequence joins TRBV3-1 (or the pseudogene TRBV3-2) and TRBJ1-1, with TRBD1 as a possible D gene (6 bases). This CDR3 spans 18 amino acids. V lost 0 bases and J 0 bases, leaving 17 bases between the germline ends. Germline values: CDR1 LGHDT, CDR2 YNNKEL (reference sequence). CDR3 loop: CASSQDFGGAIMNTEAFF. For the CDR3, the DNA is TGTGCCAGCAGCCAAGATTTCGGGGGGGCTATCATGAACACTGAAGCTTTCTTT.